This T cell receptor (beta chain) came from a study of cytomegalovirus exposure and HLA in healthy donors (dated by TCRdb to the late 2010s). About the study as a whole: According to a later analysis, the 120 or so validation repertoires were produced on the same platform as the 600 to 850 repertoires of the first cohort. The study aimed to test whether signatures of past pathogen exposure could be identified by cataloging public T cell receptors. A separate validation cohort of over a hundred different subjects was used in addition to the approximately 640-subject first cohort. High-throughput TCR immunosequencing, statistical association of individual TCRs with disease status, and machine learning were combined to predict cytomegalovirus infection status. The research as a whole found: The authors suggested that the approach could potentially be extended to other disease states and immunological phenotypes. Most TCR sequences were observed very rarely across donors, whereas some public TCRs were present in many individuals. The validation cohort had no HLA typing available for a later analysis, so co-occurrence within that cohort was assessed over all 120 or so repertoires. In the study, 150 to 200 TCR beta chains were listed as associated with cytomegalovirus. A later analysis found that TCRs clustered in the first cohort also tended to co-occur in the 130 or so validation repertoires, with approximately 94% of cluster scores above 0. In vitro tests confirmed that a few of the cytomegalovirus-associated TCR beta chains recognize cytomegalovirus antigens. Cytomegalovirus status was reported to be diagnosed by the classifier with high specificity and sensitivity in both the original and validation cohorts.

Notes on this clone: Its antigen is not yet known. No base qualities exist here, and no much larger clone lies one base off it. Other DNA sequences in this specimen translate into the identical CDR3.

CDR1 SNHLY and CDR2 FYNNEI are derived from the germline V gene. From cysteine to phenylalanine, the CDR3 is 15 amino acids long. The DNA shown is the 45-base CDR3, in frame from base 1. The junction carries 7 bases between V and J, which are trimmed by 0 bases and 1 base respectively. Separate from the roughly 650-subject first cohort, the validation cohort of 95 to 150 subjects was the group to which the donors belonged. Receptors were amplified or captured by the immunoSEQ multiplex PCR assay. In the authors' own workflow: To diagnose cytomegalovirus status from the catalog of TCR beta chain sequences, a statistical classification framework was built. TCRdb limited this immuneACCESS table to in-frame rearrangements with V and J called. A share of clones is missing; checked studies link under half to unresolved V genes, and the rest is unexplained. V and J calls and clone size are given by that table; D and trimming were obtained from the DNA. The sample table contains fewer than 250,000 clones; only one count was recorded for more than 75% of them. The ten most abundant clones make up about 1.6% of the sample.

Recombination joined TRBV2 with TRBJ2-1, with TRBD2 as a weak D call on 6 bases. The receptor's source is a woman aged 18 to 35 in good health and CMV-seronegative. The specimen was PBMCs. The CDR3 protein is CASSEASGSYNEQFF. The DNA reads as follows: TGTGCCAGCAGTGAAGCTAGCGGATCCTACAATGAGCAGTTCTTC. When the CDR3 is completed using the reference TRBV2 and TRBJ2-1 genes on either side, the full variable domain is EPEVTQTPSHQVTQMGQEVILRCVPISNHLYFYWYRQILGQKVEFLVSFYNNEISEKSEIFDDQFSVERPDGSNFTLKIRSTKLEDSAMYFCASSEASGSYNEQFFGPGTRLTVL.